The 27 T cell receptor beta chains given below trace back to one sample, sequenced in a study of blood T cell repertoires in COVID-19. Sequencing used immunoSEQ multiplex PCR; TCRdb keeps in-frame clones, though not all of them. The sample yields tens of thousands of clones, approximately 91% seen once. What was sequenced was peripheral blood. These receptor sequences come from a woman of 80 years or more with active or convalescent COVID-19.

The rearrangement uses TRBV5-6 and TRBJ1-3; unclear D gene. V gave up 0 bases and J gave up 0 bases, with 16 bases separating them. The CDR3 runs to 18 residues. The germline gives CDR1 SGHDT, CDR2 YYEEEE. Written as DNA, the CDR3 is TGTGCCAGCAGCTTGGATCCCCGGGGATCGAGCTCTGGAAACACCATATATTTT. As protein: CASSLDPRGSSSGNTIYF.

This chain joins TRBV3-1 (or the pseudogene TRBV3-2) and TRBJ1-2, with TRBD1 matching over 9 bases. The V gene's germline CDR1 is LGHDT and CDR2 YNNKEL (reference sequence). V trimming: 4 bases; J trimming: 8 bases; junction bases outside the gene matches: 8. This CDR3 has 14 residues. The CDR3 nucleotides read TGTGCCAGCAGCCCGGGACAGGGTAGAGGGGGCTACACCTTC. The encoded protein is CASSPGQGRGGYTF.

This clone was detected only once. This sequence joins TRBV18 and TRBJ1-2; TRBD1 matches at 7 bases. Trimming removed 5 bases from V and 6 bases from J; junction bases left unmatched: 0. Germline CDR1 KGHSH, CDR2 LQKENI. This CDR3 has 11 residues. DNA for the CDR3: TGTGCCAGCTCAGACAGGGATGGCTACACCTTC. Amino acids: CASSDRDGYTF.

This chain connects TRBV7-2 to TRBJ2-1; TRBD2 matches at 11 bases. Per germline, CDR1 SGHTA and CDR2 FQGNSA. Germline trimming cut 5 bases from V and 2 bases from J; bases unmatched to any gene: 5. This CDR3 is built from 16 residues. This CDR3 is CASSILAGGPYNEQFF. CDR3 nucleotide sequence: TGTGCCAGCAGCATTTTAGCGGGGGGGCCCTACAATGAGCAGTTCTTC.

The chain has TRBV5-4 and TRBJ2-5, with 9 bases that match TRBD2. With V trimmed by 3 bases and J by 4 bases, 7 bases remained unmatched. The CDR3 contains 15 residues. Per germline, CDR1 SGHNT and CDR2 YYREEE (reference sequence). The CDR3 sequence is CASSYDQRGAETQYF. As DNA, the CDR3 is TGTGCCAGCAGCTATGACCAGCGGGGGGCAGAGACCCAGTACTTC.

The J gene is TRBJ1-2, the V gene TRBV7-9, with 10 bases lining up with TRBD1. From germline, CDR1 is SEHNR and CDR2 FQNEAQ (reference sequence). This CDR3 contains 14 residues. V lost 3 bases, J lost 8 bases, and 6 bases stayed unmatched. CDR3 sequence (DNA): TGTGCCAGCAGCTTGAAGACAGGGGGCACGGGCTACACCTTC. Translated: CASSLKTGGTGYTF.

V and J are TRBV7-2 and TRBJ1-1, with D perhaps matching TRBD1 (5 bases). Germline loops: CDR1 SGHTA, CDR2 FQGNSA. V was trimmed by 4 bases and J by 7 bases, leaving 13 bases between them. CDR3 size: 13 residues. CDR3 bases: TGTGCCAGCAGCTGGCGGGGCTCCCTTGAAGCTTTCTTT. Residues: CASSWRGSLEAFF.

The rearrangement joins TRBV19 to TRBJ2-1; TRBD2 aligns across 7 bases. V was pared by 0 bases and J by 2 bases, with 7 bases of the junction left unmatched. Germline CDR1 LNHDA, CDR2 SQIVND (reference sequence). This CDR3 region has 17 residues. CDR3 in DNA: TGTGCCAGTAGTATAGATCTATCGAGCGGGGCCTACAATGAGCAGTTCTTC. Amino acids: CASSIDLSSGAYNEQFF.

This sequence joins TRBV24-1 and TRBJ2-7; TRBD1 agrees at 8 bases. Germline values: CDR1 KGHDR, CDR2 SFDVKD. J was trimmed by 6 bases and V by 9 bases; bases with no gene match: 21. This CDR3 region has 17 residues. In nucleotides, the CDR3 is TGTGCCACCGCCGGGCAGGGGGCCCCTTTTGGGATTTCCGAGCAGTACTTC. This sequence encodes CATAGQGAPFGISEQYF.

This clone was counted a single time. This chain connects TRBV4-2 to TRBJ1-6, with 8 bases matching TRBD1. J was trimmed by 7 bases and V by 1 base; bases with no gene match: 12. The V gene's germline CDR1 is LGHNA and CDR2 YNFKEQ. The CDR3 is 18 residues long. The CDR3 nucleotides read TGTGCCAGCAGCCAAGTTGCTCTAACAGGGGGAAGGAATTCACCCCTCCACTTT. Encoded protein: CASSQVALTGGRNSPLHF.

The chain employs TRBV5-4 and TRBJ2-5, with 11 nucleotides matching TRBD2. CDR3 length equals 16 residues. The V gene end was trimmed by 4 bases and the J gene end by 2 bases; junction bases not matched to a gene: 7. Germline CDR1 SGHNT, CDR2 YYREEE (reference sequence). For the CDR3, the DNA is TGTGCCAGCAGCACTCCTAGCGGGGGGATTCAAGAGACCCAGTACTTC. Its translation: CASSTPSGGIQETQYF. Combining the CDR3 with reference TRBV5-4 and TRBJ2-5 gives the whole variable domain ETGVTQSPTHLIKTRGQQVTLRCSSQSGHNTVSWYQQALGQGPQFIFQYYREEENGRGNFPPRFSGLQFPNYSSELNVNALELDDSALYLCASSTPSGGIQETQYFGPGTRLLVL.

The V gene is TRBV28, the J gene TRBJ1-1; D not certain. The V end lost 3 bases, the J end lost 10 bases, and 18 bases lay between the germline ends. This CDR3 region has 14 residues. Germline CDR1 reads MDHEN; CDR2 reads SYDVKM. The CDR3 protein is CASSLPTPSNIAFF. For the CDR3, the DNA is TGTGCCAGCAGTTTGCCTACCCCGTCCAATATAGCTTTCTTT. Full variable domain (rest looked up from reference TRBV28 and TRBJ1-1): DVKVTQSSRYLVKRTGEKVFLECVQDMDHENMFWYRQDPGLGLRLIYFSYDVKMKEKGDIPEGYSVSREKKERFSLILESASTNQTSMYLCASSLPTPSNIAFFGQGTRLTVV.

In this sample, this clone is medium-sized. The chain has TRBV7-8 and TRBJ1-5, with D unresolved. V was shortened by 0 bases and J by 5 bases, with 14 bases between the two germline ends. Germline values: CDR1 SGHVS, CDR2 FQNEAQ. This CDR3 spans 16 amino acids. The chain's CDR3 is CASSLARLPLDQPQHF. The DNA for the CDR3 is TGTGCCAGCAGCTTAGCTCGGTTGCCGCTGGATCAGCCCCAGCATTTT.

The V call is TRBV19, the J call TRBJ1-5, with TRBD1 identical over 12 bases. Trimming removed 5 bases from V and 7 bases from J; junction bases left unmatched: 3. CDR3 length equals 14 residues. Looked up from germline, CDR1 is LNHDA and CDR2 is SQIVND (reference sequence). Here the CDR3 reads CASSGTGGTQPQHF. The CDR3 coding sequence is TGTGCCAGTAGTGGGACAGGGGGCACGCAGCCCCAGCATTTT.

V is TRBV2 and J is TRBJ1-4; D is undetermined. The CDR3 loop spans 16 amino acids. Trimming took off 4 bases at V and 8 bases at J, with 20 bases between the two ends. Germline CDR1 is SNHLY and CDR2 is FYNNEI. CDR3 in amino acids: CASSGGPGGLGEKLFF. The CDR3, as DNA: TGTGCCAGCAGTGGAGGGCCGGGAGGGCTGGGGGAAAAACTGTTTTTT.

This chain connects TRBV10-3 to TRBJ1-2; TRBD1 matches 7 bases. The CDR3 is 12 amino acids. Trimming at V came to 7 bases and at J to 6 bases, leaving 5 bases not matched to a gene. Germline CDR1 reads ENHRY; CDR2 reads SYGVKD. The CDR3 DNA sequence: TGTGCCATCACCAGACAGGGAGATGGCTACACCTTC. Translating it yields CAITRQGDGYTF.

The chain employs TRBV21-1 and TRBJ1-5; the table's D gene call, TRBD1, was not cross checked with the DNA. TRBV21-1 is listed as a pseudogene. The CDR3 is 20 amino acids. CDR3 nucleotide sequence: TGTGCCAGCATTGAATCCTCCGGGACAGGGGGCATGGAGAGAAATCAGCCCCAGCATTTT. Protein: CASIESSGTGGMERNQPQHF.

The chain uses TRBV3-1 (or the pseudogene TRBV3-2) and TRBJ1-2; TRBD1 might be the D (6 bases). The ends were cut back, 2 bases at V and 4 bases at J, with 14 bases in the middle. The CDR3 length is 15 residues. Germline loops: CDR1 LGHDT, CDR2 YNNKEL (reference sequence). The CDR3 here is CASSQTSDSSYGYTF. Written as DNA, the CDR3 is TGTGCCAGCAGCCAAACTTCGGACAGTTCCTATGGCTACACCTTC.

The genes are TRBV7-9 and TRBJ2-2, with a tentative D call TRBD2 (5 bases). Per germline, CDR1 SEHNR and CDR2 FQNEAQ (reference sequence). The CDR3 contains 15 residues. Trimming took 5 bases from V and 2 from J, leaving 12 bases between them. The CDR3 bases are TGTGCCAGCAGCCGGGATCTATCAAACACCGGGGAGCTGTTTTTT. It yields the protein CASSRDLSNTGELFF.

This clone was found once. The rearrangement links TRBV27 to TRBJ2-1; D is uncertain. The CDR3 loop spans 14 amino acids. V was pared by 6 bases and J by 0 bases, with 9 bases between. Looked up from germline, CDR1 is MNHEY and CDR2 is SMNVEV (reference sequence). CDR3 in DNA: TGTGCCAGCAGCCCCAGAAGCTCCTACAATGAGCAGTTCTTC. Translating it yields CASSPRSSYNEQFF.

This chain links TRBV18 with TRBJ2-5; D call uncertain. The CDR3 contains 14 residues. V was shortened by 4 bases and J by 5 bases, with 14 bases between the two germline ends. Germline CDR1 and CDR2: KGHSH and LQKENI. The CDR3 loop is CASSLSSTGETQYF. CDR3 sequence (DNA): TGTGCCAGCTCACTTTCCAGTACCGGGGAGACCCAGTACTTC.

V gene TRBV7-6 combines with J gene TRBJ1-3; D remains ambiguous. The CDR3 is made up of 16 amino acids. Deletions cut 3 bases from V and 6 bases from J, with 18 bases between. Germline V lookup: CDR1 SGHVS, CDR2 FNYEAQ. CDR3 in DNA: TGTGCCAGCAGCTTCTCCCGGGAGGGTATCGAAAACACCATATATTTT. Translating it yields CASSFSREGIENTIYF.

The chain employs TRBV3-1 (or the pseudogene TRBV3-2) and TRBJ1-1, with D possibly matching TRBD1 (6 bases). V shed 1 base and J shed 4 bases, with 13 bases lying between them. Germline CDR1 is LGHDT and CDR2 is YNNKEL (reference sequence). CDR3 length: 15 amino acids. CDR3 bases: TGTGCCAGCAGCCAAGGCAACAGGGCAGGCACTGAAGCTTTCTTT. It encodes CASSQGNRAGTEAFF.

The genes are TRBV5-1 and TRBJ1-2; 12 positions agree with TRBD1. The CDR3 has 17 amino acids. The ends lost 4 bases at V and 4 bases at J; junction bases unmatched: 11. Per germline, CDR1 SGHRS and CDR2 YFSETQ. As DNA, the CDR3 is TGCGCCAGCAGCCCCGGGGGGACAGGGGGCGTTATCTATGGCTACACCTTC. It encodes CASSPGGTGGVIYGYTF. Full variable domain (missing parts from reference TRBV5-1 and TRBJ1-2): KAGVTQTPRYLIKTRGQQVTLSCSPISGHRSVSWYQQTPGQGLQFLFEYFSETQRNKGNFPGRFSGRQFSNSRSEMNVSTLELGDSALYLCASSPGGTGGVIYGYTFGSGTRLTVV.

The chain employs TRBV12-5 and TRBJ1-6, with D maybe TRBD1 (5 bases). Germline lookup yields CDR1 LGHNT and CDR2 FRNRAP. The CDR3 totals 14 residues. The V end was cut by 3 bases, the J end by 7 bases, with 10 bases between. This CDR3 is CASGLGAFNSPLHF. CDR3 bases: TGTGCTAGTGGTTTAGGGGCGTTCAATTCACCCCTCCACTTT.

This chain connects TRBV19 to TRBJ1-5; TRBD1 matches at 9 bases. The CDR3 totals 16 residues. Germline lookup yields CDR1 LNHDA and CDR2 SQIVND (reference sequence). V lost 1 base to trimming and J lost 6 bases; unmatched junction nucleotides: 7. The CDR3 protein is CASSIGLQGALQPQHF. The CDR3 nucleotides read TGTGCCAGTAGTATAGGGTTACAGGGGGCTCTTCAGCCCCAGCATTTT.

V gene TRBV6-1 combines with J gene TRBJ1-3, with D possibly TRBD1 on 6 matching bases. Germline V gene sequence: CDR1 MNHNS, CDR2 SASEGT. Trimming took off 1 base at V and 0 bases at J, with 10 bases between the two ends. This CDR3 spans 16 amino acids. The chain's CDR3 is CASSEVDRLSGNTIYF. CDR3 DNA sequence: TGTGCCAGCAGTGAAGTTGACAGGCTCTCTGGAAACACCATATATTTT.